A single sample gave rise to the 22 T cell receptor beta chains below, sequenced in a study of cytomegalovirus exposure and HLA in healthy donors (dated by TCRdb to 2017 to 2019). The library was produced with the immunoSEQ multiplex PCR assay. For the multiplex PCR, a mixture combining 60 forward primers for TCR Vbeta segments and 13 reverse primers for TCR Jbeta segments was used. Here the immuneACCESS table is served through TCRdb, limited to in-frame sequences with V and J called. Missing clones are a known gap in these copies; in checked studies unresolved V genes cover under half, and the rest lacks a known reason. The sample table contains 100,000 to 150,000 clones; only one count was recorded for 17% of them. Of the sample, approximately 2.9% falls within the top ten clones. The specimen was PBMCs. The receptor source for this set is a female donor in good health and CMV-seropositive.

This clone has more than one count but fewer than ten. The rearrangement joins TRBV28 to TRBJ2-7; D remains ambiguous. V lost 3 bases and J lost 6, with 6 bases in between. CDR3 size: 11 residues. From germline, CDR1 is MDHEN and CDR2 SYDVKM. CDR3 in amino acids: CASSFQFEQYF. DNA for the CDR3: TGTGCCAGCAGTTTCCAATTCGAGCAGTACTTC.

This clone has just a few counts. This rearrangement joins TRBV29-1 to TRBJ2-7; 7 bases are a match to TRBD2. This CDR3 contains 14 residues. Germline loops: CDR1 SQVTM, CDR2 ANQGSEA. The J segment lost 0 bases and the V segment lost 3 bases, leaving 5 bases of the junction unmatched. Here the CDR3 DNA reads TGCAGCGTTGAGCTAGCGGTGAGCTCCTACGAGCAGTACTTC. Protein product: CSVELAVSSYEQYF.

There are a few counts of this clone. This rearrangement joins TRBV11-3 to TRBJ2-2, with 8 bases fitting TRBD1. The germline V gene has CDR1 SGHNT and CDR2 YENEEA. The J segment lost 7 bases and the V segment lost 5 bases, leaving 9 bases of the junction unmatched. The CDR3 sequence is 15 residues long. CDR3 bases: TGTGCCAGCAGCCTACGACAGGGGCAGGGCGGGGAGCTGTTTTTT. This encodes CASSLRQGQGGELFF. Complete variable domain (other parts from reference TRBV11-3 and TRBJ2-2): EAGVVQSPRYKIIEKKQPVAFWCNPISGHNTLYWYLQNLGQGPELLIRYENEEAVDDSQLPKDRFSAERLKGVDSTLKIQPAELGDSAVYLCASSLRQGQGGELFFGEGSRLTVL.

The V gene is TRBV6-1, the J gene TRBJ1-5; D is ambiguous. Trimming shortened V by 3 bases and J by 1 base, and 10 bases separated the two germline ends. This CDR3 has 15 amino acids. Germline V lookup: CDR1 MNHNS, CDR2 SASEGT. CDR3 bases: TGTGCCAGCAGTGATCTTGGAGTAAGCAATCAGCCCCAGCATTTT. Translation: CASSDLGVSNQPQHF.

The V and J genes are TRBV19 and TRBJ1-2; D ambiguous. The CDR3 extends over 17 amino acids. Germline V lookup: CDR1 LNHDA, CDR2 SQIVND (reference sequence). The V end was cut by 3 bases, the J end by 3 bases, with 20 bases between. CDR3: CASSILLGPEADYGYTF. The CDR3 DNA reads TGTGCCAGTAGTATCCTGCTTGGTCCGGAAGCGGACTATGGCTACACCTTC.

This clone showed up many times. V is TRBV6-5 and J is TRBJ1-4, with D unclear. This CDR3 has 15 residues. CDR1 is MNHEY, CDR2 SVGAGI, per germline. The germline V and J ends were trimmed by 2 bases and 3 bases, with 10 bases remaining between them. The CDR3 is CASSYRARANEKLFF. Here the CDR3 DNA reads TGTGCCAGCAGTTACAGGGCGAGGGCTAATGAAAAACTGTTTTTT.

The chain is built from TRBV30 and TRBJ1-1, with TRBD1 as a possible D gene (6 bases). Between the trimmed V and J ends, which lost 1 base and 5 bases, there was a span of 11 bases. This CDR3 has 13 amino acids. CDR1 and CDR2 (germline): GTSNPN, SVGIG (reference sequence). The CDR3 sequence: CAWSAGAGTEAFF. As DNA, the CDR3 is TGTGCCTGGAGTGCAGGGGCAGGTACTGAAGCTTTCTTT.

This clone was seen more than once but under ten times. The CDR3 nucleotides are TGCGCCAGCAGCCCAAGAGCAGGGGATGGAAACACCATATATTTT. Translated, it gives CASSPRAGDGNTIYF. The V and J genes are TRBV4-3 and TRBJ1-3; weak D call: TRBD1 (6 bases). The CDR3 consists of 15 residues. V lost 4 bases and J 3 bases, leaving 13 bases between the germline ends. The germline V gene has CDR1 LGHNA and CDR2 YSLEER.

The J gene is TRBJ1-2, the V gene TRBV5-4; 7 bases line up with TRBD1. Per germline, CDR1 SGHNT and CDR2 YYREEE (reference sequence). V trimming: 4 bases; J trimming: 4 bases; junction bases outside the gene matches: 10. CDR3 length: 15 amino acids. This CDR3 is CASSPSMGQLYGYTF. As DNA, the CDR3 is TGTGCCAGCAGCCCAAGTATGGGACAGCTCTATGGCTACACCTTC.

This chain uses TRBV4-3 with TRBJ1-2; D may be TRBD1 (6 bases). This CDR3 has 14 amino acids. Trimming took off 1 base at V and 8 bases at J, with 14 bases between the two ends. Germline values: CDR1 LGHNA, CDR2 YSLEER. The CDR3 loop is CASSQVTGQSGYTF. CDR3 sequence (DNA): TGCGCCAGCAGCCAAGTGACAGGCCAGAGCGGCTACACCTTC.

This clone has a handful of counts. The V gene is TRBV2, the J gene TRBJ1-1; unclear D gene. Trimming took 6 bases from V and 0 from J, leaving 11 bases between them. The CDR3 length is 14 residues. Germline lookup yields CDR1 SNHLY and CDR2 FYNNEI. For the CDR3, the DNA is TGTGCCAGCAGCGACCCGGGAATGAACACTGAAGCTTTCTTT. This gives the protein CASSDPGMNTEAFF.

This clone showed up just a few times. The chain combines TRBV7-9 with TRBJ2-7, with TRBD2 identical over 8 bases. Germline V gene sequence: CDR1 SEHNR, CDR2 FQNEAQ (reference sequence). The ends lost 1 base at V and 4 bases at J; junction bases unmatched: 3. There are 14 residues in the CDR3. This CDR3 is CASSLVAGMYEQYF. The CDR3 coding sequence is TGTGCCAGCAGCTTAGTAGCGGGAATGTACGAGCAGTACTTC. The complete variable domain, with remaining parts taken from reference TRBV7-9 and TRBJ2-7, reads DTGVSQNPRHKITKRGQNVTFRCDPISEHNRLYWYRQTLGQGPEFLTYFQNEAQLEKSRLLSDRFSAERPKGSFSTLEIQRTEQGDSAMYLCASSLVAGMYEQYFGPGTRLTVT.

The genes are TRBV27 and TRBJ2-7; 11 bases fit TRBD1. There are 16 residues in the CDR3. With 7 bases clipped from V and 7 bases from J, the junction kept 15 bases outside the gene matches. Germline lookup yields CDR1 MNHEY and CDR2 SMNVEV (reference sequence). CDR3 in DNA: TGTGCCAGCAAGAGATTACCGGGACAGGGGGGGTATGAGCAGTACTTC. The encoded protein is CASKRLPGQGGYEQYF.

J is TRBJ1-3 and V is TRBV4-3; maybe TRBD1 (6 bases). CDR1 and CDR2 (germline): LGHNA, YSLEER. The CDR3 loop spans 15 amino acids. V was clipped by 0 bases and J by 7 bases, with 13 bases between them. CDR3 nucleotides: TGCGCCAGCAGCCAAGATCCAGGGGAGTGGAACACCATATATTTT. The encoded protein is CASSQDPGEWNTIYF.

This sequence joins TRBV5-1 and TRBJ2-7; D possibly corresponds to TRBD1 (6 bases). This CDR3 contains 14 residues. V was shortened by 4 bases and J by 3 bases, with 14 bases between the two germline ends. Germline CDR1 is SGHRS and CDR2 is YFSETQ. The DNA of the CDR3 is TGCGCCAGCAGCCCAGAACAGGGATACTACGAGCAGTACTTC. This gives the protein CASSPEQGYYEQYF. The whole variable domain, filled in from reference TRBV5-1 and TRBJ2-7, reads KAGVTQTPRYLIKTRGQQVTLSCSPISGHRSVSWYQQTPGQGLQFLFEYFSETQRNKGNFPGRFSGRQFSNSRSEMNVSTLELGDSALYLCASSPEQGYYEQYFGPGTRLTVT.

This rearrangement joins TRBV27 to TRBJ1-4, with D perhaps TRBD1 (5 bases). Trimming pared 5 bases from V and 5 bases from J, leaving 15 bases between. CDR3 length equals 15 residues. Germline V gene data show CDR1 as MNHEY and CDR2 as SMNVEV (reference sequence). The CDR3 region is CASSVGAVLNEKLFF. CDR3 nucleotide sequence: TGTGCCAGCAGTGTAGGGGCCGTCCTAAATGAAAAACTGTTTTTT.

This rearrangement joins TRBV30 to TRBJ1-5, with no clear D. Deletions cut 3 bases from V and 3 bases from J, with 15 bases between. The CDR3 length is 15 residues. Germline V gene lookup returns CDR1 GTSNPN and CDR2 SVGIG (reference sequence). For the CDR3, the DNA is TGTGCCTGGAGCCCGCCGTGGGGAGACAATCAGCCCCAGCATTTT. Residues: CAWSPPWGDNQPQHF.

DNA for the CDR3: TGCGCCAGCATTGACCCTCGACAGGGAACGAACTATGGCTACACCTTC. It is translated as CASIDPRQGTNYGYTF. This chain uses TRBV10-1 with TRBJ1-2; TRBD1 matches at 7 bases. Germline V lookup: CDR1 WNHNN, CDR2 SYGVQD (reference sequence). The CDR3 spans 16 residues. Losses at the gene ends were 7 bases for V and 2 bases for J; bases not matched to a gene: 13.

The chain links TRBV15 to TRBJ1-4; 7 bases map to TRBD1. The CDR3 extends over 16 amino acids. The V gene's germline CDR1 is LNHNV and CDR2 YYDKDF (reference sequence). The junction had 5 bases not matched to a gene; V was cut back by 4 bases and J by 0 bases. CDR3 in amino acids: CATSMRDRATNEKLFF. DNA of the CDR3: TGTGCCACCAGCATGAGAGACAGGGCAACTAATGAAAAACTGTTTTTT.

The gene calls are TRBV4-3 and TRBJ2-5, with TRBD2 as a possible D gene (6 bases). The CDR3 contains 16 residues. CDR1 is LGHNA and CDR2 is YSLEER in the germline V gene. With 3 bases removed from V and 4 bases from J, the gap between germline ends came to 18 bases. The CDR3 DNA reads TGCGCCAGCAGCCATGGATACGGGGGAAGAGGAGAGACCCAGTACTTC. This encodes CASSHGYGGRGETQYF.

The chain employs TRBV10-2 and TRBJ2-7, with 10 bases fitting TRBD1. Germline V gene data show CDR1 as WSHSY and CDR2 as SAAADI. Trimming removed 4 bases from V and 2 bases from J; junction bases left unmatched: 5. This CDR3 contains 15 residues. The CDR3 reads CASSVGQGTTYEQYF. DNA of the CDR3: TGCGCCAGCAGTGTGGGACAGGGGACCACCTACGAGCAGTACTTC.

The sample holds a few counts of this clone. This rearrangement joins TRBV4-2 to TRBJ2-3, with 12 bases fitting TRBD2. This CDR3 is built from 17 residues. The germline CDR1 and CDR2 sequences are LGHNA and YNFKEQ. The trim removed 1 base at V and 4 bases at J, leaving 6 bases unmatched. CDR3 nucleotides: TGTGCCAGCAGCCAAGGACTAGCGGGAGAGGAGGCAGATACGCAGTATTTT. This gives the protein CASSQGLAGEEADTQYF.